These T cell receptor beta chains were read from a single sample in a study of regulatory T cells in long-lasting Graves disease. Via MiXCR, TCRdb re-called the multiplex PCR reads, giving one row per CDR3 protein. Of over 350,000 distinct CDR3 sequences in the sample, 20% are singletons; the top ten hold around 20%. The sequenced sample was peripheral blood mononuclear cells (PBMCs), obtained when the disease was refractory, from a patient treated with antithyroid drugs. The receptors come from a female donor with Graves disease. The CDR3 runs from the conserved cysteine through the conserved F or W. The D gene is left open where the match is weak. For some rows the clone size is stated as once, few or many, or as a class when expanded; others skip it.

D	V	size	J	DNA	CDR3
.	TRBV6-1	many	TRBJ1-1	TGTGCCAGCAGGACAGGTCCTGAAGCTTTCTTT	CASRTGPEAFF
.	TRBV9	.	TRBJ2-5	TGTGCCAGCAGCGTCGCGCTAGACAAACAAGAGACCCAGTACTTC	CASSVALDKQETQYF
.	TRBV6-2/TRBV6-3	many	TRBJ1-1	TGTGCCAGCAGTTGGGACCGGTTGGTGAACACTGAAGCTTTCTTT	CASSWDRLVNTEAFF
.	TRBV4-3	.	TRBJ1-5	TGCGCCAGCAGCCAAGAGCAGGGGACCTATCAGCCCCAGCATTTT	CASSQEQGTYQPQHF
.	TRBV6-1	few	TRBJ2-1	TGTGCCAGTACTTTAGAGCAGCAGGGCGATGAGCAGTTCTTC	CASTLEQQGDEQFF
.	TRBV2	.	TRBJ2-1	TGTGCCAGCAGTGAGCAGGGATCCTACAATGAGCAGTTCTTC	CASSEQGSYNEQFF
TRBD2	TRBV12-3/TRBV12-4	.	TRBJ2-2	TGTGCCAGCAGCAAGAGCGGGAGGGCCGTCGGGGAGCTGTTTTTT	CASSKSGRAVGELFF
.	TRBV29-1	few	TRBJ2-5	TGCAGCGTTTCCCCGGTGGTACAAGAGACCCAGTACTTC	CSVSPVVQETQYF
TRBD2	TRBV5-4	few	TRBJ2-7	TGTGCCAGCAGCCCCGCGGGGGGGTCCTACGAGCAGTACTTC	CASSPAGGSYEQYF
TRBD1	TRBV30	many	TRBJ1-5	TGTGCCTGGAGTGTGGCAGGGGGTCAGCCCCAGCATTTT	CAWSVAGGQPQHF
.	TRBV30	few	TRBJ2-5	TGTGCCTGGACAGGGAAAGAGACCCAGTACTTC	CAWTGKETQYF
.	TRBV5-8	few	TRBJ2-7	TGTGCCAGCAGCTCCATCGACACCGAGCAGTACTTC	CASSSIDTEQYF
TRBD2	TRBV7-2	many	TRBJ2-7	TGTGCCAGCAGCTTAGCGGTCGGGGGGACGGGCGAGCAGTACTTC	CASSLAVGGTGEQYF
.	TRBV6-2/TRBV6-3	many	TRBJ1-1	TGTGCCAGCAGTTCTTGGACGAACACTGAAGCTTTCTTT	CASSSWTNTEAFF
TRBD1	TRBV6-2/TRBV6-3	many	TRBJ1-1	TGTGCCAGCAGTGACAGGGGGCATACTGAAGCTTTCTTT	CASSDRGHTEAFF
.	TRBV20-1	few	TRBJ2-1	TGCAGTGCTAGAATCGGGGGAGCGCGCAATGAGCAGTTCTTC	CSARIGGARNEQFF
.	TRBV2	many	TRBJ2-1	TGTGCCAGTTTAGTAAGGCAGGGGGGGCTAGGAAGACCAAATGAGCAGTTCTTC	CASLVRQGGLGRPNEQFF
TRBD2	TRBV7-8	many	TRBJ2-7	TGTGCCAGCAGCTTGTCCAGCGGGACGTACGAGCAGTACTTC	CASSLSSGTYEQYF
TRBD2	TRBV19	.	TRBJ2-1	TGTGCCAGTAGTATGCTAGCGGGAGGGCGGGGCTCCTACAATGAGCAGTTCTTC	CASSMLAGGRGSYNEQFF
TRBD1	TRBV6-2/TRBV6-3	few	TRBJ1-5	TGTGCCAGCAGAACCGGGACAGGGTATCAGCCCCAGCATTTT	CASRTGTGYQPQHF
.	TRBV19	once	TRBJ2-5	TGTGCCAGTAGTCCAGACTTGGGGGAGACCCAGTACTTC	CASSPDLGETQYF
.	TRBV7-2	many	TRBJ2-7	TGTGCCAGCAGCTCGACAGGGTCGGGACTTGGAGAGCAGTACTTC	CASSSTGSGLGEQYF
.	TRBV7-8	many	TRBJ2-7	TGTGCCAGCAGCTTTCAAGGCTCCTACGAGCAGTACTTC	CASSFQGSYEQYF
.	TRBV7-2	few	TRBJ2-2	TGTGCCAGCAGCCCGACAGGAGCGAACACCGGGGAGCTGTTTTTT	CASSPTGANTGELFF
.	TRBV9	.	TRBJ1-5	TGTGCCAGCAGCGCTGACAGTAGCAATCAGCCCCAGCATTTT	CASSADSSNQPQHF
.	TRBV12-3/TRBV12-4	once	TRBJ1-5	TGTGCCAGCAGTACGAACAGCAATCAGCCCCAGCATTTT	CASSTNSNQPQHF
.	TRBV19	many	TRBJ1-1	TGTGCCAGTAGTATCTATGGGGGAGGGAACACTGAAGCTTTCTTT	CASSIYGGGNTEAFF
.	TRBV10-3	few	TRBJ2-7	TGTGCCATCAGTGAGGTACAGAAGGCCTCCTACGAGCAGTACTTC	CAISEVQKASYEQYF
TRBD2	TRBV7-2	many	TRBJ2-7	TGTGCCAGCAGCTTAAGTCCCGGGACTAGCGGGAGGGCCTACGAGCAGTACTTC	CASSLSPGTSGRAYEQYF
.	TRBV19	.	TRBJ2-2	TGTGCCAGTAGTACACCCTTCCTGCGCACCGGGGAGCTGTTTTTT	CASSTPFLRTGELFF
TRBD2	TRBV20-1	.	TRBJ2-7	TGCAGTGCTCTTCGAGCCTCGACTAGCGGGATTTCCTACGAGCAGTACTTC	CSALRASTSGISYEQYF
TRBD1	TRBV28	many	TRBJ2-7	TGTGCCAGCAGTTTCATGGGACAGTTAATAACCTACGAGCAGTACTTC	CASSFMGQLITYEQYF
.	TRBV15	.	TRBJ2-2	TGTGCCACCAGCGTGGGACCACCAACCGGGGAGCTGTTTTTT	CATSVGPPTGELFF
.	TRBV28	few	TRBJ2-1	TGTGCCAGCAGCTTAAGGGTGAGCTCCTACAATGAGCAGTTCTTC	CASSLRVSSYNEQFF
.	TRBV7-9	many	TRBJ2-7	TGTGCCAGCAGCTCCCAGGAATACTACGAGCAGTACTTC	CASSSQEYYEQYF
.	TRBV27	many	TRBJ2-5	TGTGCCAGCAGTTTTTTCTCACGTGGCGGTGAGACCCAGTACTTC	CASSFFSRGGETQYF
.	TRBV29-1	.	TRBJ1-4	TGCAGCGTTGTGGATGCAACTAATGAAAAACTGTTTTTT	CSVVDATNEKLFF
.	TRBV9	many	TRBJ2-5	TGTGCCAGCAGCGTAGACCCCAGGGGAGAGACCCAGTACTTC	CASSVDPRGETQYF
.	TRBV2	many	TRBJ2-5	TGTGCCAGCAGTGAAGGGGGCCGCCAAGAGACCCAGTACTTC	CASSEGGRQETQYF
.	TRBV14	few	TRBJ2-7	TGTGCCAGCAGCCAAGAATCCTTCGAGCAGTACTTC	CASSQESFEQYF
TRBD2	TRBV20-1	.	TRBJ2-7	TGCAGTGCTAGAGACCAAGGACTAGCGGGAGGACTCCTCGGAGGTCAGGAGCAGTACTTC	CSARDQGLAGGLLGGQEQYF